This TCR beta chain came from a study of beta chain features in type 1 diabetes. The CDR3 loop spans 14 amino acids. V shed 2 bases and J shed 2 bases, with 10 bases lying between them. Per germline, CDR1 SEHNR and CDR2 FQNEAQ (reference sequence). This clone has just a few counts. The sequenced template was cDNA made from the entire isolated RNA. Assay: immunoSEQ multiplex PCR; the TCRdb copy retains only in-frame clones and omits some. The top ten hold roughly 0.7% of the sample, which has about 130,000 clones, 9.2% seen once. This rearrangement joins TRBV7-9 to TRBJ2-7, with a weak D call TRBD1 (6 bases). Specimen: central memory CD4+ T cells from blood. This clonotype was obtained from a man in his late teens or twenties in good health. CDR3 sequence: CASSLQGSTYEQYF. The CDR3 DNA is TGTGCCAGCAGCTTACAGGGGTCGACCTACGAGCAGTACTTC.